The T cell receptor (beta chain) described here comes from a study of cytomegalovirus exposure and HLA in healthy donors. PCR used 60 Vbeta primers and 13 Jbeta primers. The data were produced by immunoSEQ multiplex PCR, yet TCRdb's version contains in-frame clones alone and is incomplete. The repertoire holds around 50,000 clones, with approximately 80% as singletons. CDR3 length: 13 residues. The germline V gene encodes CDR1 SGHVS and CDR2 FNYEAQ. Trimming removed 5 bases at V and 6 bases at J, with 10 bases between. This TCR came from a man aged 50-59 years in good health and CMV-seronegative. Sequenced input: PBMCs. The chain recombines TRBV7-6 with TRBJ1-4; possibly TRBD1 for D (6 bases). CDR3 bases: TGTGCCAGCAGCCTGCACAGGGATGAAAAACTGTTTTTT. Amino acid sequence: CASSLHRDEKLFF.